The T cell receptor (beta chain) under discussion was sequenced for a study of T cells in localized non-small cell lung cancer. Study-wide findings and caveats: Sequence data derive from only one tumor region, so heterogeneity remains possible.

The protocol was immunoSEQ multiplex PCR, while the TCRdb copy is restricted to in-frame clones and leaves out a portion. This sample has 1,400 to 1,500 clones, with approximately 18% found just once. By share, this clone counts as medium-sized. As yet, its antigen is unknown. The junction differs from germline at one of its ends, possibly a read error. Germline V gene sequence: CDR1 MNHGY, CDR2 SAAAGT. This CDR3 has 12 amino acids. The sequence came from a male donor at least 60 years old with stage I lung adenocarcinoma. This chain connects TRBV6-8 to TRBJ2-7, with D uncertain. The specimen comprised lung tumor tissue, sampled before any cancer treatment. The CDR3 DNA follows: TGTGCCATCAGTCACTCATCGAACGAGCAGTACTTC. It codes for CAISHSSNEQYF.